The 14 T cell receptor beta chains presented below share a single source sample, sequenced in a study of cytomegalovirus exposure and HLA in healthy donors (dated by TCRdb to about 2017). The method behind the library was the immunoSEQ multiplex PCR assay. TCRdb obtained this table from immuneACCESS and retained in-frame rearrangements with V and J assigned. These tables miss some clones; where compared with another copy, unresolved V genes account for less than half of the shortfall, and the remainder is unexplained. The sample table contains under 250,000 clones; only one count was recorded for 90% to 95% of them. Roughly 1% of the sample rests with the top ten. Sequences were obtained from PBMCs. These receptors were taken from a woman under 30 in good health and CMV-seronegative.

The genes are TRBV6-1 and TRBJ2-7; D perhaps matches TRBD1 (7 bases). The CDR3 runs to 15 residues. Germline V gene sequence: CDR1 MNHNS, CDR2 SASEGT. The V end was cut by 3 bases, the J end by 6 bases, with 18 bases between. The CDR3 reads CASSDLTGIGSEQYF. The CDR3 coding sequence is TGTGCCAGCAGTGACTTGACAGGGATCGGGAGCGAGCAGTACTTC.

This sequence joins TRBV30 and TRBJ2-7, with D possibly being TRBD2 (7 bases). CDR3 size: 14 residues. Germline values: CDR1 GTSNPN, CDR2 SVGIG (reference sequence). With 1 base removed from V and 0 bases from J, the gap between germline ends came to 10 bases. CDR3 DNA: TGTGCCTGGAGTGGGGGGGGGCTCTCCTACGAGCAGTACTTC. It translates to CAWSGGGLSYEQYF.

The chain links TRBV4-1 to TRBJ2-1; 8 bases are shared with TRBD2. CDR3 length: 16 amino acids. Germline values: CDR1 MGHRA, CDR2 YSYEKL. V trimming: 4 bases; J trimming: 2 bases; junction bases outside the gene matches: 7. In DNA, the CDR3 is TGCGCCAGCAGCCTTGTATTAGCGGGAACCTACAATGAGCAGTTCTTC. This encodes CASSLVLAGTYNEQFF.

To note about this clone: One junction end disagrees with the germline gene, perhaps due to a read error. The chain recombines TRBV7-7 with TRBJ2-5, with 7 bases lining up with TRBD2. This CDR3 has 19 amino acids. Germline assignment: CDR1 SSHAT and CDR2 FNYEAQ (reference sequence). CDR3 in DNA: TGTGCTAGCAGCCCTCGAGGAGCGGGACCCCTTATACCCCAAGAGACCCAGTACTTC. Protein product: CASSPRGAGPLIPQETQYF.

The chain uses TRBV18 and TRBJ2-7; D possibly corresponds to TRBD2 (5 bases). V dropped 6 bases and J dropped 12 bases, with 27 bases sitting between them. The CDR3 contains 15 residues. Germline-derived CDR1 and CDR2 are KGHSH and LQKENI. DNA for the CDR3: TGTGCCAGCTCCCCGCCCTCTCTTAGCGTGCTAGGTCCGTACTTC. Translating it yields CASSPPSLSVLGPYF.

The V and J genes are TRBV7-3 and TRBJ2-1, with D possibly matching TRBD1 (5 bases). Per germline, CDR1 SGHTA and CDR2 FQGTGA. CDR3 length equals 14 residues. V was shortened by 2 bases and J by 6 bases, with 11 bases between the two germline ends. This chain's CDR3 is CASSLEGVGNEQFF. The CDR3 region has the DNA TGTGCCAGCAGCTTAGAAGGGGTGGGCAATGAGCAGTTCTTC.

The chain recombines TRBV14 with TRBJ2-7; 7 nucleotides match TRBD2. The CDR3 consists of 15 residues. CDR1 and CDR2 from the germline V gene are SGHDN and FVKESK. Germline trimming cut 0 bases from V and 3 bases from J; bases unmatched to any gene: 5. This chain's CDR3 is CASSQDLGGDYEQYF. CDR3 bases: TGTGCCAGCAGCCAAGATCTGGGAGGGGACTACGAGCAGTACTTC.

V usage is TRBV7-8 and J usage is TRBJ2-5; TRBD2 might be the D (5 bases). CDR1 and CDR2 from the germline V gene are SGHVS and FQNEAQ. The CDR3 is made up of 15 amino acids. Trimming pared 4 bases from V and 2 bases from J, leaving 14 bases between. CDR3 bases: TGTGCCAGCAGCTACCCTTCGGGGAAACAAGAGACCCAGTACTTC. Translation: CASSYPSGKQETQYF.

This chain uses TRBV5-4 with TRBJ2-2; the match to TRBD2 covers 9 bases. The trim removed 4 bases at V and 0 bases at J, leaving 4 bases unmatched. From germline, CDR1 is SGHNT and CDR2 YYREEE (reference sequence). This CDR3 is built from 16 residues. This chain's CDR3 is CASSGAGGPNTGELFF. CDR3 in DNA: TGTGCCAGCAGCGGAGCGGGAGGCCCGAACACCGGGGAGCTGTTTTTT. The whole variable domain, remainder taken from reference TRBV5-4 and TRBJ2-2, is ETGVTQSPTHLIKTRGQQVTLRCSSQSGHNTVSWYQQALGQGPQFIFQYYREEENGRGNFPPRFSGLQFPNYSSELNVNALELDDSALYLCASSGAGGPNTGELFFGEGSRLTVL.

The chain uses TRBV10-2 and TRBJ2-1; perhaps TRBD1 as D (6 bases). From germline, CDR1 is WSHSY and CDR2 SAAADI. V lost 6 bases and J 0 bases, leaving 12 bases between the germline ends. This CDR3 has 15 amino acids. The CDR3 nucleotides read TGCGCCAGCAGGGACAGAGTCGTCTCCTACAATGAGCAGTTCTTC. Its translation is CASRDRVVSYNEQFF.

V is TRBV5-4 and J is TRBJ1-1; possibly TRBD1 for D (5 bases). This CDR3 contains 16 residues. V lost 0 bases and J lost 2, with 14 bases in between. Germline CDR1 is SGHNT and CDR2 is YYREEE (reference sequence). CDR3 sequence (DNA): TGTGCCAGCAGCTTGGCGGGAGGGGTGGGAAACACTGAAGCTTTCTTT. This encodes CASSLAGGVGNTEAFF.

This clone was seen once. The CDR3 bases are TGTGCCAGCAGCACGGCCCGAGGTTCCTACGAGCAGTACTTC. Translated, it gives CASSTARGSYEQYF. This rearrangement joins TRBV11-2 to TRBJ2-7; no clear D gene. Per germline, CDR1 SGHAT and CDR2 FQNNGV. The CDR3 loop spans 14 amino acids. Trimming left V 5 bases short and J 1 base short, with 12 bases between. The variable domain in full, completed from reference TRBV11-2 and TRBJ2-7, reads EAGVAQSPRYKIIEKRQSVAFWCNPISGHATLYWYQQILGQGPKLLIQFQNNGVVDDSQLPKDRFSAERLKGVDSTLKIQPAKLEDSAVYLCASSTARGSYEQYFGPGTRLTVT.

The V gene is TRBV29-1, the J gene TRBJ2-3; D perhaps matches TRBD2 (5 bases). Between the trimmed V and J ends, which lost 0 bases and 0 bases, there was a span of 16 bases. This CDR3 contains 17 residues. Germline CDR1 and CDR2: SQVTM and ANQGSEA. DNA of the CDR3: TGCAGCGTTGAAGATATGATGAGGGTGGCTAGCACAGATACGCAGTATTTT. Translated, it gives CSVEDMMRVASTDTQYF.

The chain uses TRBV5-1 and TRBJ2-7; D possibly corresponds to TRBD1 (5 bases). Trimming left V 4 bases short and J 5 bases short, with 16 bases between. Germline V gene data show CDR1 as SGHRS and CDR2 as YFSETQ. CDR3 length: 14 residues. CDR3 protein: CASSRAGWGNEQYF. The CDR3 DNA reads TGCGCCAGCAGCCGGGCAGGGTGGGGCAACGAGCAGTACTTC.